This T cell receptor (beta chain) came from a study of post-analysis software for immune sequencing data. Study-wide context: As for disease course, relapsing-remitting, secondary progressive and progressive-relapsing multiple sclerosis were all included.

Unique-molecular-identifier-tagged TCR beta cDNA libraries were used. Around 500,000 cDNA molecules were recovered from an input of about 1 to 10 million T cells. TCRdb analysed the PCR reads with MiXCR anew, one entry per CDR3 protein. Of about 820,000 distinct CDR3 sequences in the sample, 53% were seen once. J was trimmed by 4 bases and V by 2 bases; bases with no gene match: 7. The germline V gene has CDR1 GTSNPN and CDR2 SVGIG (reference sequence). The CDR3 extends over 14 amino acids. As concerns this clonotype: The target antigen is unknown.

Regarding the study as a whole: Samples sharing a preparation batch grouped tightly together when assessed by F measure. The five TRBV segments detected at higher frequency in patients than in controls included TRBV5-6, TRBV5-1 and TRBV20-1. For normalized Chao1 diversity, multiple sclerosis patients scored significantly lower than controls did.

The chain recombines TRBV30 with TRBJ1-2; 7 bases fit TRBD1. The origin of this receptor is a girl under 18 with multiple sclerosis. Input material: blood. CDR3 nucleotide sequence: TGTGCCTGGAGTCACAGGGGCTTTGGCTATGGCTACACCTTC. Protein sequence: CAWSHRGFGYGYTF. The whole variable domain, remainder taken from reference TRBV30 and TRBJ1-2, is SQTIHQWPATLVQPVGSPLSLECTVEGTSNPNLYWYRQAAGRGLQLLFYSVGIGQISSEVPQNLSASRPQDRQFILSSKKLLLSDSGFYLCAWSHRGFGYGYTFGSGTRLTVV.